These 22 T cell receptor beta chains were all obtained from the same sample, sequenced in a study of blood T cell repertoires in COVID-19. Profiled with immunoSEQ multiplex PCR; TCRdb holds only in-frame clones, not every one. In the table there are approximately 120,000 clones, around 83% of which are singletons. Input material: peripheral blood. The origin of the receptors is a man older than 75 with active or convalescent COVID-19.

This clone has a handful of counts. The gene calls are TRBV5-1 and TRBJ1-2; unclear D gene. Germline V gene sequence: CDR1 SGHRS, CDR2 YFSETQ. Trimming pared 4 bases from V and 6 bases from J, leaving 13 bases between. CDR3 length: 13 residues. The CDR3 sequence: CASSHRGEDGYTF. CDR3 sequence (DNA): TGCGCCAGCAGCCATCGCGGAGAGGATGGCTACACCTTC.

In its sample, this clone was seen a few times. The V and J genes are TRBV29-1 and TRBJ2-1; 8 nucleotides agree with TRBD2. The CDR3 runs to 15 residues. Looked up from germline, CDR1 is SQVTM and CDR2 is ANQGSEA. The trim removed 5 bases at V and 0 bases at J, leaving 6 bases unmatched. The CDR3: CSVLGGGSSYNEQFF. As DNA, the CDR3 is TGCAGCGTTCTCGGGGGGGGTAGCTCCTACAATGAGCAGTTCTTC.

This clone was seen a few times. V and J are TRBV15 and TRBJ1-2, with TRBD1 matching over 8 bases. V was clipped by 3 bases and J by 3 bases; unmatched bases: 6. The CDR3 loop spans 15 amino acids. Germline V gene data show CDR1 as LNHNV and CDR2 as YYDKDF (reference sequence). CDR3 sequence: CATSSDRGRDYGYTF. In nucleotides, the CDR3 is TGTGCCACCAGCAGCGACAGGGGAAGAGACTATGGCTACACCTTC.

The chain employs TRBV9 and TRBJ2-3; TRBD2 matches 9 bases. The CDR3 spans 16 residues. The V segment lost 0 bases and the J segment 3 bases; nucleotides outside the gene matches: 5. Per the germline V gene, CDR1 is SGDLS and CDR2 is YYNGEE. The CDR3 region is CASSVGASGDTDTQYF. The CDR3 DNA follows: TGTGCCAGCAGCGTAGGGGCTAGCGGGGATACAGATACGCAGTATTTT.

This chain links TRBV16 with TRBJ2-5; a weak D match, TRBD2 (6 bases). The CDR3 is 16 amino acids. Trimming cost V 2 bases and J 4 bases, with 17 bases left between them. CDR1 and CDR2 from the germline V gene are KGHSY and FQNENV. This CDR3 reads CASSQKGSGGVETQYF. CDR3 nucleotides: TGTGCCAGCAGCCAAAAGGGGTCCGGGGGAGTAGAGACCCAGTACTTC.

This clone has only one observation. This sequence joins TRBV9 and TRBJ1-4; 7 bases are shared with TRBD1. Germline V lookup: CDR1 SGDLS, CDR2 YYNGEE. The junction had 3 bases not matched to a gene; V was cut back by 0 bases and J by 1 base. This CDR3 is built from 16 residues. CDR3 in DNA: TGTGCCAGCAGCGTAGAAGGGGGCCGAACTAATGAAAAACTGTTTTTT. The encoded protein is CASSVEGGRTNEKLFF.

The chain employs TRBV7-9 and TRBJ1-6; TRBD1 is a possible D gene (6 bases). V was pared by 5 bases and J by 8 bases, with 19 bases between. This CDR3 contains 16 residues. The germline V gene encodes CDR1 SEHNR and CDR2 FQNEAQ (reference sequence). The CDR3 DNA follows: TGTGCCAGCAGCAACAGGGACGCGGCCACATATTCACCCCTCCACTTT. Its translation: CASSNRDAATYSPLHF.

The chain couples TRBV6-1 to TRBJ2-5; maybe TRBD1 (7 bases). The CDR3 runs 14 residues. The V end was cut by 1 base, the J end by 4 bases, with 10 bases between. The germline gives CDR1 MNHNS, CDR2 SASEGT. The CDR3 protein is CASSEGGDRETQYF. The CDR3 region has the DNA TGTGCCAGCAGTGAAGGCGGGGACAGAGAGACCCAGTACTTC.

V and J are TRBV20-1 and TRBJ1-1; 11 nucleotides align to TRBD1. This CDR3 is built from 14 residues. Germline V gene data show CDR1 as DFQATT and CDR2 as SNEGSKA (reference sequence). Unmatched junction bases numbered 4, after V lost 3 bases and J lost 4 bases. In nucleotides, the CDR3 is TGCAGTGCTAGTGCCGGGACAGGGGGCACTGAAGCTTTCTTT. Protein sequence: CSASAGTGGTEAFF.

A few counts support this clone. V is TRBV23-1 and J is TRBJ1-5, with 11 bases fitting TRBD1. TRBV23-1 is an ORF; its function is uncertain. The CDR3 is 17 residues long. The V and J ends lost 3 bases and 3 bases, in that order; junction bases with no gene match: 7. Here the CDR3 reads CASSHPGQGGVNQPQHF. The DNA of the CDR3 is TGCGCCAGCAGTCACCCGGGACAGGGGGGTGTCAATCAGCCCCAGCATTTT.

The CDR3 coding sequence is TGTGCCAGCAGCTTCGGCGAGGCCTATGGCTACACCTTC. As protein: CASSFGEAYGYTF. V gene TRBV7-8 combines with J gene TRBJ1-2; no firm D call. V was clipped by 3 bases and J by 4 bases, with 9 bases between them. Per the germline V gene, CDR1 is SGHVS and CDR2 is FQNEAQ. The CDR3 is 13 amino acids.

The chain joins TRBV7-2 to TRBJ1-2, with 11 bases that match TRBD1. V dropped 6 bases and J dropped 6; count of bases not matched to a gene: 9. CDR1 SGHTA and CDR2 FQGNSA come from the germline V gene. CDR3 size: 15 residues. The CDR3 here is CASRQRTGGYDGYTF. The DNA for the CDR3 is TGTGCCAGCAGACAAAGGACAGGGGGCTACGATGGCTACACCTTC.

A single count supports this clone. The V and J genes are TRBV13 and TRBJ2-5; D might be TRBD1 (5 bases). Trimming took 4 bases from V and 5 from J, leaving 11 bases between them. The V gene's germline CDR1 is PRHDT and CDR2 FYEKMQ (reference sequence). The CDR3 contains 13 residues. This chain's CDR3 is CASSSNDSETQYF. For the CDR3, the DNA is TGTGCCAGCAGCTCCAACGACAGTGAGACCCAGTACTTC.

The chain combines TRBV5-1 with TRBJ1-1, with D maybe TRBD1 (5 bases). The germline gives CDR1 SGHRS, CDR2 YFSETQ. V was trimmed by 3 bases and J by 1 base, leaving 13 bases between them. CDR3 length: 15 amino acids. CDR3 in amino acids: CASSWGRAANTEAFF. CDR3 in DNA: TGCGCCAGCAGCTGGGGGAGGGCGGCGAACACTGAAGCTTTCTTT.

The V and J genes are TRBV27 and TRBJ2-1, with 7 bases aligning to TRBD2. This CDR3 is 13 amino acids long. Germline assignment: CDR1 MNHEY and CDR2 SMNVEV (reference sequence). V was clipped by 3 bases and J by 7 bases; unmatched bases: 3. This chain's CDR3 is CASSLGSGNEQFF. CDR3 DNA: TGTGCCAGCAGTTTGGGTAGCGGGAATGAGCAGTTCTTC.

The V and J genes are TRBV2 and TRBJ2-5; a possible D gene is TRBD2 (5 bases). The germline V gene has CDR1 SNHLY and CDR2 FYNNEI. V was pared by 7 bases and J by 3 bases, with 9 bases between. The CDR3 covers 12 residues. This CDR3 reads CASTREEETQYF. CDR3 coding DNA: TGTGCCAGCACCCGGGAAGAAGAGACCCAGTACTTC.

This clone was found once. This chain links TRBV5-1 with TRBJ1-4; D is unclear. The CDR3 contains 14 residues. Trimming stripped 2 bases from V and 8 bases from J, with 13 bases between. CDR1 and CDR2 from the germline V gene are SGHRS and YFSETQ. The CDR3 region has the DNA TGCGCCAGCAGCTTATCCGGGGTCAGGGAAAAACTGTTTTTT. It translates to CASSLSGVREKLFF.

J is TRBJ1-1 and V is TRBV28, with 11 bases fitting TRBD1. The CDR3 loop spans 12 amino acids. J gave up 5 bases and V 9 bases, and 2 bases lay outside the gene matches. CDR1 and CDR2 (germline): MDHEN, SYDVKM. CDR3 in amino acids: CASWDRGTEAFF. DNA for the CDR3: TGTGCCAGTTGGGACAGGGGGACTGAAGCTTTCTTT.

The chain couples TRBV3-1 (or the pseudogene TRBV3-2) to TRBJ2-7, with D possibly being TRBD1 (6 bases). Germline-derived CDR1 and CDR2 are LGHDT and YNNKEL (reference sequence). The V gene lost 3 bases and the J gene lost 6 bases, with 15 bases spanning the gap. CDR3 length equals 14 residues. This CDR3 is CASSQQPTGFEQYF. The DNA for the CDR3 is TGTGCCAGCAGCCAGCAACCCACAGGGTTCGAGCAGTACTTC.

This chain's CDR3 is CASGVRRGPTYEQYF. CDR3 DNA sequence: TGTGCCAGTGGGGTTCGGCGGGGGCCCACCTACGAGCAGTACTTC. V is TRBV19 and J is TRBJ2-7; a weak D match, TRBD2 (7 bases). V was shortened by 8 bases and J by 2 bases, with 19 bases between the two germline ends. The CDR3 has 15 amino acids. Germline-derived CDR1 and CDR2 are LNHDA and SQIVND (reference sequence). Full variable domain (outside the CDR3, taken from reference TRBV19 and TRBJ2-7): DGGITQSPKYLFRKEGQNVTLSCEQNLNHDAMYWYRQDPGQGLRLIYYSQIVNDFQKGDIAEGYSVSREKKESFPLTVTSAQKNPTAFYLCASGVRRGPTYEQYFGPGTRLTVT.

The V gene is TRBV19, the J gene TRBJ1-5; 9 bases map to TRBD1. From germline, CDR1 is LNHDA and CDR2 SQIVND (reference sequence). The trim removed 6 bases at V and 4 bases at J, leaving 1 base unmatched. This CDR3 is 13 amino acids long. The CDR3 region is CASRGTGNQPQHF. In DNA form, the CDR3 reads TGTGCCAGTAGGGGGACAGGGAATCAGCCCCAGCATTTT.

This clone occurred a few times. V usage is TRBV30 and J usage is TRBJ2-7; 8 bases fit TRBD1. CDR1 and CDR2 (germline): GTSNPN, SVGIG (reference sequence). The CDR3 contains 14 residues. V shed 5 bases and J 3 bases; nucleotides not matched to a gene: 9. The CDR3 DNA reads as TGTGCCTGGGAAGCCGGGACAGGAGACTACGAGCAGTACTTC. Its protein is CAWEAGTGDYEQYF.